This T cell receptor (beta chain) is drawn from a study of regulatory T cells in long-lasting Graves disease. Arm-PCR of CDR3 regions with iRepertoire HTBI primers generated TCR beta libraries. TCRdb ran MiXCR on the multiplex PCR reads and lists one entry per CDR3 protein. This sample yields fewer than 450,000 distinct CDR3 sequences, of which around a quarter are seen a single time; roughly 26% belongs to the top ten. This clonotype was observed a few times. Stated time point: persistent/refractory GD, antithyroid drugs over 5 years with positive TRAb. PBMCs were the source of the RNA used for TCR sequencing. Specimen: peripheral blood mononuclear cells (PBMCs), collected when the disease was refractory, from a patient treated with antithyroid drugs. This clonotype was sampled from a female donor with Graves disease.

The CDR3 loop reads CASSLSQGTYGYTF. DNA of the CDR3: TGTGCCAGCAGTTTAAGTCAGGGAACCTATGGCTACACCTTC. This rearrangement joins TRBV12-3 or TRBV12-4 to TRBJ1-2; D possibly corresponds to TRBD1 (5 bases). The germline V and J ends were trimmed by 2 bases and 4 bases, with 11 bases remaining between them. The CDR3 consists of 14 residues.